This T cell receptor beta chain was recorded in a study of early T cells in non-severe SARS-CoV-2 infection. Study conclusions and caveats: In VDJdb matching, anti-spike CD8 responses were favored while private and CD4 specificities went missing.

TCRdb reprocessed the 5' RACE reads via MiXCR and lists one record per CDR3 protein. Of some 83,000 distinct CDR3 sequences listed, 8% to 13% are singletons. As for this clonotype: Its specificity is unknown.

This receptor was identified in an adult who was a healthcare worker with PCR-confirmed SARS-CoV-2 infection or an uninfected control (not recorded which). This specimen consisted of whole blood, obtained at baseline.

The CDR3 DNA reads TGTGCCAGTAGTATGGCGGGAGTCTCTGAGCAGTTCTTC. It specifies CASSMAGVSEQFF. J is TRBJ2-1 and V is TRBV19, with TRBD2 matching 7 bases. V was clipped by 3 bases and J by 9 bases; unmatched bases: 5. Germline CDR1 LNHDA, CDR2 SQIVND (reference sequence). The CDR3 runs 13 residues.